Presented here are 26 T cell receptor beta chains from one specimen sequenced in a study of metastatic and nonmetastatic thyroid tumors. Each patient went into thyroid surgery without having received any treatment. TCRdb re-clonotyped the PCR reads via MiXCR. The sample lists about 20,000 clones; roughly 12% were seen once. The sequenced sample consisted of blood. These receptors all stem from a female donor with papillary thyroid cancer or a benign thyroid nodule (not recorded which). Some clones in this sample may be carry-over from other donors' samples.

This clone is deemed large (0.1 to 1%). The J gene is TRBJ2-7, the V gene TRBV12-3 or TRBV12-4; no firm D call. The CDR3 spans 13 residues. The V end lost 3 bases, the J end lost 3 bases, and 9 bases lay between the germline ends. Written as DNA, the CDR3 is TGTGCCAGCAGTTTTGACTTGGGCTACGAGCAGTACTTC. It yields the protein CASSFDLGYEQYF.

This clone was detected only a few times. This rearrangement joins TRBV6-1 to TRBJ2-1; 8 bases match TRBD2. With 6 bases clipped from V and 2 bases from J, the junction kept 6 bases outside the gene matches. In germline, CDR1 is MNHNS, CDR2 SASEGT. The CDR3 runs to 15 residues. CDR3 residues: CASSRSAGAYNEQFF. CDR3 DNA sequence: TGTGCCAGCAGCCGGTCAGCGGGAGCCTACAATGAGCAGTTCTTC.

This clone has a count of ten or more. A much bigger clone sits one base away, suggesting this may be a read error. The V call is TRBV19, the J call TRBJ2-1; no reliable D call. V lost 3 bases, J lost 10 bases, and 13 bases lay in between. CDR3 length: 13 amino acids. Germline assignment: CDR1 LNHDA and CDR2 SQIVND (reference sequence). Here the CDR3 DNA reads TGTGCCAGTAGTATCGGACCGGGCAAGGAGCAGTTCTTC. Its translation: CASSIGPGKEQFF. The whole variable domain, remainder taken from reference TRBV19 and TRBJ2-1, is DGGITQSPKYLFRKEGQNVTLSCEQNLNHDAMYWYRQDPGQGLRLIYYSQIVNDFQKGDIAEGYSVSREKKESFPLTVTSAQKNPTAFYLCASSIGPGKEQFFGPGTRLTVL.

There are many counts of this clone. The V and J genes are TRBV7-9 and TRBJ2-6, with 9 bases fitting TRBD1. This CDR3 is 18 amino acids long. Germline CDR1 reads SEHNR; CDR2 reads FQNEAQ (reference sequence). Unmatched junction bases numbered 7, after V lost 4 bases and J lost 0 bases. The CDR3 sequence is CASSYWDRVHSGANVLTF. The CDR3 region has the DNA TGTGCCAGCAGCTACTGGGACAGGGTTCACTCTGGGGCCAACGTCCTGACTTTC.

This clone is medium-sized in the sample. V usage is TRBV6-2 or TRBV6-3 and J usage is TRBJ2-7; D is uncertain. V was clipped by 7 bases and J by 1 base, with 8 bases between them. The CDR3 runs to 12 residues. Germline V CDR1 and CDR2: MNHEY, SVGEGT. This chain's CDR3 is CASMRSSYEQYF. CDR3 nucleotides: TGTGCCAGCATGAGGTCATCCTACGAGCAGTACTTC.

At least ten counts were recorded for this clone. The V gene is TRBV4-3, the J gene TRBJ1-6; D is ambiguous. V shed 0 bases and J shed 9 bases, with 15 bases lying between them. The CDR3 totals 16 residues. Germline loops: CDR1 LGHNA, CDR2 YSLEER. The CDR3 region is CASSQDKSTLLSPLHF. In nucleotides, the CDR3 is TGCGCCAGCAGCCAAGACAAGTCCACCCTTCTTTCACCCCTCCACTTT.

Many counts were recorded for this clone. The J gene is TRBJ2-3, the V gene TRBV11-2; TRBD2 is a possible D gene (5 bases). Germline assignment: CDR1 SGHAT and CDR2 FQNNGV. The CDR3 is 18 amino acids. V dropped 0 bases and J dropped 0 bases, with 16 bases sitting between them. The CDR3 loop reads CASSLEAAGLPSTDTQYF. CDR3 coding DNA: TGTGCCAGCAGCTTAGAGGCCGCTGGACTCCCTAGCACAGATACGCAGTATTTT. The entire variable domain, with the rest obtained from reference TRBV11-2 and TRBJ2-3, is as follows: EAGVAQSPRYKIIEKRQSVAFWCNPISGHATLYWYQQILGQGPKLLIQFQNNGVVDDSQLPKDRFSAERLKGVDSTLKIQPAKLEDSAVYLCASSLEAAGLPSTDTQYFGPGTRLTVL.

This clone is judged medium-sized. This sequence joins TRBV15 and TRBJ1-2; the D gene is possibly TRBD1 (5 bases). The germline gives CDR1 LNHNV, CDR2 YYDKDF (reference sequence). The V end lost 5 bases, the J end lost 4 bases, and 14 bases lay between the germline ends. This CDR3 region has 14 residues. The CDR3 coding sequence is TGTGCCACCAGCTGGGAGGGGATGACCTATGGCTACACCTTC. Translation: CATSWEGMTYGYTF.

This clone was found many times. The chain's CDR3 is CSARDWESTIYF. CDR3 sequence (DNA): TGCAGTGCTAGAGATTGGGAGTCCACCATATATTTT. The J gene is TRBJ1-3, the V gene TRBV20-1, with D unresolved. CDR3 length equals 12 residues. V was trimmed by 0 bases and J by 9 bases, leaving 9 bases between them. Per germline, CDR1 DFQATT and CDR2 SNEGSKA (reference sequence).

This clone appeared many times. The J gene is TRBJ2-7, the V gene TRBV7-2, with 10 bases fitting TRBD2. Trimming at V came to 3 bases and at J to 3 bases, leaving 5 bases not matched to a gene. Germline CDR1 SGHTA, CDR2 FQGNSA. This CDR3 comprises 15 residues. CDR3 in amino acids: CASSFEAGGIYEQYF. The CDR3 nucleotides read TGTGCCAGCAGCTTCGAAGCGGGGGGGATCTACGAGCAGTACTTC.

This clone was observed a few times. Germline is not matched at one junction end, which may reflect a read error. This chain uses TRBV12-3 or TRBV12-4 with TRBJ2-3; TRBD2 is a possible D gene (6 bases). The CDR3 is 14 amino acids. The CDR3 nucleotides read TGTGCCAGCATCCCTACTAGCTCTACAGATACGCAGTACTTT. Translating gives CASIPTSSTDTQYF.

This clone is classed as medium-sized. The CDR3 sequence: CASSEVSEQFF. The DNA of the CDR3 is TGTGCCAGCAGTGAAGTGAGTGAGCAGTTCTTC. The V gene is TRBV6-1, the J gene TRBJ2-1; D gene unclear. The CDR3 extends over 11 amino acids. V dropped 1 base and J dropped 9 bases, with 4 bases sitting between them. Germline V gene data show CDR1 as MNHNS and CDR2 as SASEGT.

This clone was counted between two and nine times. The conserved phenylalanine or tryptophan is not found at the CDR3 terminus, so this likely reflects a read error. CDR3 in DNA: TGTGCCAGCAGTTTCTTAGCGGGAAGTACCCGGGAGCTGTTTATT. Translated: CASSFLAGSTRELFI. V gene TRBV12-3 or TRBV12-4 combines with J gene TRBJ2-2; 8 nucleotides align to TRBD2. The CDR3 has 15 amino acids. The V and J ends lost 3 bases and 9 bases, in that order; junction bases with no gene match: 9.

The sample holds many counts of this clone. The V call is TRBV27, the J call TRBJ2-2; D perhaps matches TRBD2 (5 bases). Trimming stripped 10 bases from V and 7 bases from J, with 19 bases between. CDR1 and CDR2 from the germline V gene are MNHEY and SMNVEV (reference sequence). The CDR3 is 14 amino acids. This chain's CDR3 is CATSREYEGGELFF. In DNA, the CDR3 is TGTGCCACCTCCCGGGAATATGAAGGCGGGGAGCTGTTTTTT.

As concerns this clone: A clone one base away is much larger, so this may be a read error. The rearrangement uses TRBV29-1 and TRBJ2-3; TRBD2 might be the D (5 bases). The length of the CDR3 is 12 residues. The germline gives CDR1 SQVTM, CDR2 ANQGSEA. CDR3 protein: CSVEDGAAPHYF. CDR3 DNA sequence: TGCAGCGTTGAAGATGGAGCGGCCCCGCACTATTTT.

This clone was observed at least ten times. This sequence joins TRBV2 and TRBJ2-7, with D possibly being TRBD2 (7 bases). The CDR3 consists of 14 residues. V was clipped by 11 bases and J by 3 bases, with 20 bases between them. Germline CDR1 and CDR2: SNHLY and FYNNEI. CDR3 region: CASLRGGGGYEQYF. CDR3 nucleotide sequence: TGTGCCTCCCTCAGGGGCGGGGGAGGCTACGAGCAGTACTTC.

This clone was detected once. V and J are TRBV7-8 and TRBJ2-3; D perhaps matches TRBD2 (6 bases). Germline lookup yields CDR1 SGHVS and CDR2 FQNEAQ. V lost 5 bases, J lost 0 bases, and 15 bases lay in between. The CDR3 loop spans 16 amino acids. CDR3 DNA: TGTGCCAGCAGCCCACTTGGACGGGAGAGCACAGATACGCAGTATTTT. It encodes CASSPLGRESTDTQYF.

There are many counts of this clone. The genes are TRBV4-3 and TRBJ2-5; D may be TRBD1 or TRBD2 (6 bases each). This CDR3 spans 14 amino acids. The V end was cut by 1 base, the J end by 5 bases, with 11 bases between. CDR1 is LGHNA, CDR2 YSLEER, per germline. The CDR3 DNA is TGCGCCAGCAGCCAAGGGGGGGCCCGGGAGACCCAGTACTTC. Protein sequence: CASSQGGARETQYF.

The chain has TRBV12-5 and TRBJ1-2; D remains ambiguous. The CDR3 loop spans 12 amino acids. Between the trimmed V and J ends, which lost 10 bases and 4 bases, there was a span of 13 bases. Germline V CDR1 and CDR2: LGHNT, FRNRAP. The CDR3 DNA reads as TGTGCTACTGAGGAGGGTCCCTATGGCTACACCTTC. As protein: CATEEGPYGYTF. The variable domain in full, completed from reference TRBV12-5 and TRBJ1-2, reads DARVTQTPRHKVTEMGQEVTMRCQPILGHNTVFWYRQTMMQGLELLAYFRNRAPLDDSGMPKDRFSAEMPDATLATLKIQPSEPRDSAVYFCATEEGPYGYTFGSGTRLTVV.

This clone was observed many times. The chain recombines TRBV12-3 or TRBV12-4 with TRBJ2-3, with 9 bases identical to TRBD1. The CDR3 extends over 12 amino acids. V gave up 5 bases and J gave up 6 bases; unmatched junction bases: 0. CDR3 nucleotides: TGTGCCAGCAGTGGGACAGGGGATACGCAGTATTTT. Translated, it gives CASSGTGDTQYF.

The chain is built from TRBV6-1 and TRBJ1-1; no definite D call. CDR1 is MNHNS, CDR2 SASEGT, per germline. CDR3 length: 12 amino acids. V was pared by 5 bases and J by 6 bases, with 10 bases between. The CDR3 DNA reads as TGTGCCAGCAGTCTCACACGGGCTGAAGCTTTCTTT. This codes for CASSLTRAEAFF.

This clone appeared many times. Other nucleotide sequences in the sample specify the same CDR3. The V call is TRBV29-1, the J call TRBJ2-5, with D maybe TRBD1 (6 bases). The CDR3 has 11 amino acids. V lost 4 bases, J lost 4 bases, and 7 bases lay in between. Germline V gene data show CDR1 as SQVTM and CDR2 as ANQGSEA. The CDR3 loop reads CSVGGGETQYF. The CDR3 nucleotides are TGCAGCGTTGGAGGGGGAGAGACCCAGTACTTC.

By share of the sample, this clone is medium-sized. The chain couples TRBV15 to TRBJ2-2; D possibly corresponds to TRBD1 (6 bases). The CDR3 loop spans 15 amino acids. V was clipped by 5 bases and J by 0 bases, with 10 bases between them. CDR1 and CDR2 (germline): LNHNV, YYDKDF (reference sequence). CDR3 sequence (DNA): TGTGCCACCAGCGTACAGGGCACGAACACCGGGGAGCTGTTTTTT. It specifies CATSVQGTNTGELFF.

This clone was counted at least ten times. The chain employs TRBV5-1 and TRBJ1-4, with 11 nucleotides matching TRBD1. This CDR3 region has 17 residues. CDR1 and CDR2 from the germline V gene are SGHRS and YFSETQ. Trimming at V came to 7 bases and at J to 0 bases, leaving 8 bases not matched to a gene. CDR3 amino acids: CASAPGQGGATNEKLFF. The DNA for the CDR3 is TGCGCCAGCGCCCCGGGACAGGGGGGTGCAACTAATGAAAAACTGTTTTTT.

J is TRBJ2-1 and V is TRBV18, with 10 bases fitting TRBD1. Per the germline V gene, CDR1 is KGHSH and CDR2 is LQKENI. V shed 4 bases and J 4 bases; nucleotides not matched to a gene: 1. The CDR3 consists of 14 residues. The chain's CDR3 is CASSRDRGYNEQFF. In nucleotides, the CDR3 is TGTGCCAGCTCACGGGACAGGGGTTACAATGAGCAGTTCTTC.

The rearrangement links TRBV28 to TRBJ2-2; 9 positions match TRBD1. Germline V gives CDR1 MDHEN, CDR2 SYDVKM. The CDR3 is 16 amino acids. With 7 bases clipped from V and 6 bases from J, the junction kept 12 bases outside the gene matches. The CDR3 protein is CASKGYRGQDPGELFF. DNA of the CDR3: TGTGCCAGCAAGGGTTACAGGGGGCAGGACCCCGGGGAGCTGTTTTTT.